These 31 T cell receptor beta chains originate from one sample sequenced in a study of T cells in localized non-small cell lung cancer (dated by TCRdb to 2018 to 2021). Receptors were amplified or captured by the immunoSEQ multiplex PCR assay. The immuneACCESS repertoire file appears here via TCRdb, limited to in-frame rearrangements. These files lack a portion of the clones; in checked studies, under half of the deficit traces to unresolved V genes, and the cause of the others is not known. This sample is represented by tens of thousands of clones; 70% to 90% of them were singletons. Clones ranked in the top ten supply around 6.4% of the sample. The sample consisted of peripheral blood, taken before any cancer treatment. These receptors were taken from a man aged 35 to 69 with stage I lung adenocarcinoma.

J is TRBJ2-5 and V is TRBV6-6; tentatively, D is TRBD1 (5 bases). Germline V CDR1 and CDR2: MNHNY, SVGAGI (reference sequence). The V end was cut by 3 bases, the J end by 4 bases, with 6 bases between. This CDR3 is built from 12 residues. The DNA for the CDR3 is TGTGCCAGCAGTTATGGGGCAGAGACCCAGTACTTC. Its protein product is CASSYGAETQYF.

The CDR3 coding sequence is TGTGCCAGCAGCCTGGACAGCCGAGGCTCTGGAAACACCATATATTTT. It codes for CASSLDSRGSGNTIYF. The chain has TRBV7-3 and TRBJ1-3; possible D gene TRBD1, 6 bases. V was cut by 5 bases and J by 0 bases, with 14 bases left in between. Germline values: CDR1 SGHTA, CDR2 FQGTGA. This CDR3 is 16 amino acids long.

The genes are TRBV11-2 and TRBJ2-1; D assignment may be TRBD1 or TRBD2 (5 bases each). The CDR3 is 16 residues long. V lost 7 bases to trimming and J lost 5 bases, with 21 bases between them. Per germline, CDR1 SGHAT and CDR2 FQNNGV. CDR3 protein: CASTDSRGFGNNEQFF. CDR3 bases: TGTGCCAGCACCGATTCTCGGGGCTTTGGGAACAATGAGCAGTTCTTC.

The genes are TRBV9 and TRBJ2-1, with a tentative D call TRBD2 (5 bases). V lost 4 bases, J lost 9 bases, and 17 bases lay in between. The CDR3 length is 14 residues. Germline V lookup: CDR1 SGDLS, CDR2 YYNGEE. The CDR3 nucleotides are TGTGCCAGCAGCCTGAGGGTCCCCGGCAGTGAGCAGTTCTTC. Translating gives CASSLRVPGSEQFF.

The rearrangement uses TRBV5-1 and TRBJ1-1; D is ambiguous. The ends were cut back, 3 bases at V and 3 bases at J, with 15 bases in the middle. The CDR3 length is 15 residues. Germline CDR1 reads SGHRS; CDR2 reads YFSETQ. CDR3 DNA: TGCGCCAGCAGCTCCCGTGGGGTCAAGGACACTGAAGCTTTCTTT. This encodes CASSSRGVKDTEAFF.

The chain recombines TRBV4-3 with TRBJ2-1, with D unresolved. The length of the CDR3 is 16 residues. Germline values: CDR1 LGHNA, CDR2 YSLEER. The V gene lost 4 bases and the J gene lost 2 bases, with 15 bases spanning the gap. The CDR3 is CASSPPSWDPYNEQFF. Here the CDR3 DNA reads TGCGCCAGCAGCCCTCCGAGCTGGGATCCCTACAATGAGCAGTTCTTC.

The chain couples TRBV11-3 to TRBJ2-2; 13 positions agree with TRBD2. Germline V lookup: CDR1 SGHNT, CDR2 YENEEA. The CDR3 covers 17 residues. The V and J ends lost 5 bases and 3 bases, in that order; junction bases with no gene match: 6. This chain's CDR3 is CASSQRTSGRDTGELFF. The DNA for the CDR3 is TGTGCCAGCAGCCAAAGGACTAGCGGGAGAGACACCGGGGAGCTGTTTTTT.

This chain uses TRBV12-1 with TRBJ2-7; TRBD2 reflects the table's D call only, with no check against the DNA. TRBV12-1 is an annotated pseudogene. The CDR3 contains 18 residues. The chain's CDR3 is CASSFAGCYEAEVYEQYF. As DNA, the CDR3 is TGTGCCAGCAGCTTTGCGGGGTGTTACGAAGCGGAGGTCTACGAGCAGTACTTC.

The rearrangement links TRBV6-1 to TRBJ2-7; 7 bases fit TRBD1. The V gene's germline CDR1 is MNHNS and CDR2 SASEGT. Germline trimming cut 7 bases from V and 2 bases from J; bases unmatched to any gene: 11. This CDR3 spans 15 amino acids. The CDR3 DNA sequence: TGTGCCAGCACCACAAGCTGGGACAGTACCTACGAGCAGTACTTC. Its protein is CASTTSWDSTYEQYF.

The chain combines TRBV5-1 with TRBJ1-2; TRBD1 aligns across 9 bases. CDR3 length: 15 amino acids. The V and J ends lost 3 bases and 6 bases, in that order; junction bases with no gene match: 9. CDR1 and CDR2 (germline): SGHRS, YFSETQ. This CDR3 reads CASSSRQGETDGYTF. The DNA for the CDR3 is TGCGCCAGCAGCTCACGACAGGGGGAAACGGATGGCTACACCTTC.

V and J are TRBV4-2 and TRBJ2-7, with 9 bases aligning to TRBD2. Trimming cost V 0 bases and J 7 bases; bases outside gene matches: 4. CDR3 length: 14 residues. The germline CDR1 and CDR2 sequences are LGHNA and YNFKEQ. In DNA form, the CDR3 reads TGTGCCAGCAGCCAAGAGGTAGCGGGAGTTGAGCAGTACTTC. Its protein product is CASSQEVAGVEQYF.

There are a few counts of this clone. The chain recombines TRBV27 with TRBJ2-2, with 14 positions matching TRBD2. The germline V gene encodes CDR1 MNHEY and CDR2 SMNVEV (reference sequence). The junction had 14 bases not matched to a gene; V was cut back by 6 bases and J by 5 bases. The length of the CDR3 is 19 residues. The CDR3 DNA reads TGTGCCAGCAGACCTCAGGGGACTAGCGGGAGTCGCGGAACCGGGGAGCTGTTTTTT. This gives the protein CASRPQGTSGSRGTGELFF.

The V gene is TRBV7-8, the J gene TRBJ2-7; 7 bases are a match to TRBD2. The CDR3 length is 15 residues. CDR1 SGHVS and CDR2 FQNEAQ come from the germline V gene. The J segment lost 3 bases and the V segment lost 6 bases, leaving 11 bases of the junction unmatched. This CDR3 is CASSRGQRDYYEQYF. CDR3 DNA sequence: TGTGCCAGCAGTCGTGGCCAGCGGGATTACTACGAGCAGTACTTC.

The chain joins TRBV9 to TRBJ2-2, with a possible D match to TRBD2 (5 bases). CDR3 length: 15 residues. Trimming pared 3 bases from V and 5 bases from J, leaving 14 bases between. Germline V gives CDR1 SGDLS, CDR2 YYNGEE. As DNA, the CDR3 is TGTGCCAGCAGCGAAGGTCGGGGAACGACCGGGGAGCTGTTTTTT. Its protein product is CASSEGRGTTGELFF.

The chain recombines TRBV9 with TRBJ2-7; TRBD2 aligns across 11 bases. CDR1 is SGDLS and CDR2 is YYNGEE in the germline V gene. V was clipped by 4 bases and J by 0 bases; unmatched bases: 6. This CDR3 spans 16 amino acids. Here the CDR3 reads CASSPRLAGHSYEQYF. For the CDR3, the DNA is TGTGCCAGCAGCCCACGACTAGCGGGGCACTCCTACGAGCAGTACTTC.

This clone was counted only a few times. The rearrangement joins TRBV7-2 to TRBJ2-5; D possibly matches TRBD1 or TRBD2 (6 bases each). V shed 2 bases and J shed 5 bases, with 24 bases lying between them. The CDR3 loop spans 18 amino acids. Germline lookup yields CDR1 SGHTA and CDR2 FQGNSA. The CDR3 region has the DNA TGTGCCAGCAGCTTACGGGGCTGGAGGGGGACCCCCCAGGAGACCCAGTACTTC. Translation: CASSLRGWRGTPQETQYF.

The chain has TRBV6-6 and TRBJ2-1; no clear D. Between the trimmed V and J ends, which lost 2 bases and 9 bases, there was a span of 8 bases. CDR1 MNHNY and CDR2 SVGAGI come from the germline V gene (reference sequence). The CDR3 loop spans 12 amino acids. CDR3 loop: CASSYSQSEQFF. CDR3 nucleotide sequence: TGTGCCAGCAGTTACAGTCAGAGTGAGCAGTTCTTC.

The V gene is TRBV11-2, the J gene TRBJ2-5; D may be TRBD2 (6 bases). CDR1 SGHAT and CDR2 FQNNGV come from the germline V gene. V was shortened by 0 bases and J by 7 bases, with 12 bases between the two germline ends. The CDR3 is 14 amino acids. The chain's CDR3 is CASSLDPGAGTQYF. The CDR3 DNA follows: TGTGCCAGCAGCTTAGATCCGGGAGCGGGGACCCAGTACTTC.

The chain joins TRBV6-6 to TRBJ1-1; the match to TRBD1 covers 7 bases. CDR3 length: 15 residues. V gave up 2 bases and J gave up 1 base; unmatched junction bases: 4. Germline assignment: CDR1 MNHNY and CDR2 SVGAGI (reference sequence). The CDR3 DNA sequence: TGTGCCAGCAGTTACAGGACAGGAAAGAACACTGAAGCTTTCTTT. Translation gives CASSYRTGKNTEAFF.

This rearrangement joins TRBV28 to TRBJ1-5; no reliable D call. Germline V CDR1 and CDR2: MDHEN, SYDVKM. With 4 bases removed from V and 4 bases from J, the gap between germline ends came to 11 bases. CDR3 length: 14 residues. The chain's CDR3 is CASSSGFHNQPQHF. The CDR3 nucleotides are TGTGCCAGCAGTTCCGGGTTTCATAATCAGCCCCAGCATTTT.

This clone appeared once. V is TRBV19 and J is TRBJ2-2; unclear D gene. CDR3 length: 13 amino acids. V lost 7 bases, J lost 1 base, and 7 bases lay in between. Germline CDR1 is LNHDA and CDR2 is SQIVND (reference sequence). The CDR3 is CASKAGNTGELFF. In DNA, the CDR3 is TGTGCCAGTAAAGCAGGGAACACCGGGGAGCTGTTTTTT.

CDR3 in DNA: TGTGCCAGCAGTTTATGGCGGGCGAGCTCTGGGGCCAACGTCCTGACTTTC. Protein: CASSLWRASSGANVLTF. The chain couples TRBV28 to TRBJ2-6; TRBD2 might be the D (5 bases). V shed 0 bases and J shed 0 bases, with 9 bases lying between them. This CDR3 contains 17 residues. Germline V gives CDR1 MDHEN, CDR2 SYDVKM.

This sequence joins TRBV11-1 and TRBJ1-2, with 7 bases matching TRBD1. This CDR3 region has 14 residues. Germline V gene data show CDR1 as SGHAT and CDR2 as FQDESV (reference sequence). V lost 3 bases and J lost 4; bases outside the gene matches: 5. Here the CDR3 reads CASSFEGAGYGYTF. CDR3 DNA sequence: TGTGCCAGCAGCTTCGAGGGGGCGGGCTATGGCTACACCTTC.

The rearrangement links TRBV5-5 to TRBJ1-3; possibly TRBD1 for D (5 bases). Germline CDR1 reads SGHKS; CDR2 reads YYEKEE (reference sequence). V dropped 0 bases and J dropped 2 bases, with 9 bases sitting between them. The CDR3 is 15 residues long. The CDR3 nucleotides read TGTGCCAGCAGCTTGGAGCGACAGACTGGAAACACCATATATTTT. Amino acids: CASSLERQTGNTIYF.

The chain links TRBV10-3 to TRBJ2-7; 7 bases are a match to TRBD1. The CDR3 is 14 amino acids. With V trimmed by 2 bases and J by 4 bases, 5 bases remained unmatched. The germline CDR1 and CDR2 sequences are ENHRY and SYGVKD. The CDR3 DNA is TGTGCCATCAGTGAGCCGGACAGGACTTACGAGCAGTACTTC. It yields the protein CAISEPDRTYEQYF.

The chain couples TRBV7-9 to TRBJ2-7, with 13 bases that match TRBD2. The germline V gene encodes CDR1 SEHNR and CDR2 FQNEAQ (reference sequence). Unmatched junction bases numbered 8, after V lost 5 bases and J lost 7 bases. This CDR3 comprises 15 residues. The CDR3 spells CASSQLAGGPGEQYF. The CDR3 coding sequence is TGTGCCAGCAGCCAACTAGCGGGAGGGCCCGGGGAGCAGTACTTC.

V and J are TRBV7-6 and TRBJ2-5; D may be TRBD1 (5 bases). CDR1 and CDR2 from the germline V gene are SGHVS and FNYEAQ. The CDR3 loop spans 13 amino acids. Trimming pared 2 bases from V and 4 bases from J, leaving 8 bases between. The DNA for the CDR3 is TGTGCCAGCAGCTTACAGGGAACAGAGACCCAGTACTTC. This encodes CASSLQGTETQYF.

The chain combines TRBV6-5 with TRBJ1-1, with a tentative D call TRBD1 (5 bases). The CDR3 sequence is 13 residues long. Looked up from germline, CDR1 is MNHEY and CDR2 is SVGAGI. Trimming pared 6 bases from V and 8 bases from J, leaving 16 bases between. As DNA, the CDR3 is TGTGCCAGCAGCCCTATCGGACATCCAGAAGCTTTCTTT. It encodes CASSPIGHPEAFF.

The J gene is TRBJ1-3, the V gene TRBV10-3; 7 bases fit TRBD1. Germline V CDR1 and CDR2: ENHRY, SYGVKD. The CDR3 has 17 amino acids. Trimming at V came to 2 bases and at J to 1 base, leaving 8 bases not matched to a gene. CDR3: CAISEPGQPRSGNTIYF. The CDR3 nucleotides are TGTGCCATCAGTGAGCCGGGACAGCCAAGGTCTGGAAACACCATATATTTT.

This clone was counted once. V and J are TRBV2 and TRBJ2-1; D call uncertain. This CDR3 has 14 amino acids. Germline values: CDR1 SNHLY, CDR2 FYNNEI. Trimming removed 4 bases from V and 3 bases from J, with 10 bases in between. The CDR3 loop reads CASSGVGVYNEQFF. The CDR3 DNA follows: TGTGCCAGCAGTGGGGTTGGGGTCTACAATGAGCAGTTCTTC.

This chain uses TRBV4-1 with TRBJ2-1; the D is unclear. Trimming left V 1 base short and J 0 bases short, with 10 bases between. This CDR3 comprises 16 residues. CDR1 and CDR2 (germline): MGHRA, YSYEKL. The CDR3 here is CASSQGRISSYNEQFF. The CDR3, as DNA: TGCGCCAGCAGCCAAGGGCGGATTAGCTCCTACAATGAGCAGTTCTTC.